This T cell receptor beta chain was recovered during a study of technical replicates of blood from several donors. This clone was counted only a few times. This CDR3 spans 14 amino acids. J gave up 5 bases and V 2 bases, and 3 bases lay outside the gene matches. The V gene's germline CDR1 is MNHEY and CDR2 SVGAGI. The data were produced by immunoSEQ multiplex PCR, yet TCRdb's version contains in-frame clones alone and is incomplete. In the table there are about 59,000 clones, around 95% of which are singletons. The sequence was collected from a human donor in good health. Some clones in this sample may be carry-over from other donors' samples. The chain recombines TRBV6-5 with TRBJ1-5; 7 bases map to TRBD1. Sequencing was done on a sample of PBMCs. The CDR3 reads CASSYGTDHQPQHF. The CDR3 DNA reads TGTGCCAGCAGTTACGGGACAGACCATCAGCCCCAGCATTTT.